The 14 T cell receptor beta chains below all came from one sample that was sequenced in a study of memory CD8 T cells in hepatitis C reinfection. The time point here: pre-reinfection, 55 to 20 weeks before reinfection detection. TCR sequencing was done directly ex vivo on sorted cells, without expansion in vitro. Repertoires were generated with immunoSEQ multiplex PCR, while TCRdb's copy carries only in-frame clones and drops some. The top ten hold about 1% of the sample, which has 50,000 or so clones, 85% to 90% seen once. The sample taken for sequencing was naive CD8+ T cells sorted from blood. Receptors were obtained from a man aged 18 to 29 with hepatitis C virus infection.

The chain joins TRBV13 to TRBJ2-5; TRBD2 agrees at 12 bases. The J call may be incorrect, as the DNA end agrees better with TRBJ2-7. CDR3 length equals 16 residues. From germline, CDR1 is PRHDT and CDR2 FYEKMQ (reference sequence). The CDR3 sequence: CASSSPGLAGYYEQYF. CDR3 DNA sequence: TGTGCCAGCAGCTCCCCGGGACTAGCGGGCTACTACGAGCAGTACTTC.

CDR3 protein: CASSDTGLGEAFF. Here the CDR3 DNA reads TGTGCCAGCAGTGATACCGGGTTGGGTGAAGCTTTCTTT. The J gene is TRBJ1-1, the V gene TRBV6-4, with D unresolved. Germline CDR1 MRHNA, CDR2 SNTAGT. This CDR3 is built from 13 residues. Trimming cost V 3 bases and J 7 bases, with 12 bases left between them.

The gene calls are TRBV27 and TRBJ2-2; D might be TRBD1 (6 bases). Looked up from germline, CDR1 is MNHEY and CDR2 is SMNVEV (reference sequence). The V gene lost 8 bases and the J gene lost 1 base, with 11 bases spanning the gap. The CDR3 spans 14 residues. The DNA for the CDR3 is TGTGCCAGCGCGACAGGAGTGAACACCGGGGAGCTGTTTTTT. This encodes CASATGVNTGELFF.

This chain uses TRBV27 with TRBJ2-5; unclear D gene. The DNA end lines up better with TRBJ2-7; the J call may be wrong. The CDR3 contains 13 residues. Germline loops: CDR1 MNHEY, CDR2 SMNVEV (reference sequence). The CDR3 loop reads CASSSPGVYEQYF. DNA for the CDR3: TGTGCCAGCAGTTCCCCCGGTGTTTACGAGCAGTACTTC.

This clone is a singleton in its sample. The chain is built from TRBV7-9 and TRBJ2-7, with 11 positions matching TRBD2. The V and J ends lost 2 bases and 4 bases, in that order; junction bases with no gene match: 7. CDR1 is SEHNR, CDR2 FQNEAQ, per germline (reference sequence). The CDR3 runs to 16 residues. The CDR3 coding sequence is TGTGCCAGCAGCTTAACCACTAGCGGGAGTCGGTACGAGCAGTACTTC. It codes for CASSLTTSGSRYEQYF.

This chain connects TRBV14 to TRBJ2-7, with 7 bases identical to TRBD2. This CDR3 spans 13 amino acids. J lost 5 bases, V lost 5 bases, and 6 bases had no gene match. Germline CDR1 SGHDN, CDR2 FVKESK. The CDR3 nucleotides read TGTGCCAGCAGCAAAGGCGGGGGAGACGAGCAGTACGTC. Its translation is CASSKGGGDEQYV.

The V call is TRBV10-3, the J call TRBJ2-1; 12 bases align to TRBD2. Losses at the gene ends were 4 bases for V and 7 bases for J; bases not matched to a gene: 14. Germline V CDR1 and CDR2: ENHRY, SYGVKD. The CDR3 totals 18 residues. CDR3 in amino acids: CAISGTASGGVVENEQFF. For the CDR3, the DNA is TGTGCCATCAGTGGGACGGCTAGCGGGGGGGTTGTGGAAAATGAGCAGTTCTTC.

This rearrangement joins TRBV28 to TRBJ2-4, with 8 bases lining up with TRBD2. V was clipped by 7 bases and J by 1 base; unmatched bases: 9. This CDR3 is 16 amino acids long. Per germline, CDR1 MDHEN and CDR2 SYDVKM. CDR3 amino acids: CASIPSGGKAKNIQYF. The CDR3 DNA follows: TGTGCCAGCATCCCGTCGGGGGGGAAGGCCAAAAACATTCAGTACTTC. Full variable domain (missing parts from reference TRBV28 and TRBJ2-4): DVKVTQSSRYLVKRTGEKVFLECVQDMDHENMFWYRQDPGLGLRLIYFSYDVKMKEKGDIPEGYSVSREKKERFSLILESASTNQTSMYLCASIPSGGKAKNIQYFGAGTRLSVL.

V and J are TRBV2 and TRBJ2-7; TRBD2 is a possible D gene (5 bases). V lost 0 bases and J 2 bases, leaving 8 bases between the germline ends. Per the germline V gene, CDR1 is SNHLY and CDR2 is FYNNEI. This CDR3 is 14 amino acids long. DNA for the CDR3: TGTGCCAGCAGTGAAGCTCCCGGGACCTACGAGCAGTACTTC. This translates into CASSEAPGTYEQYF.

The V call is TRBV6-6, the J call TRBJ2-2; 9 positions agree with TRBD2. From germline, CDR1 is MNHNY and CDR2 SVGAGI (reference sequence). The length of the CDR3 is 14 residues. With V trimmed by 4 bases and J by 4 bases, 1 base remained unmatched. CDR3 loop: CASSLTSGTGELFF. CDR3 bases: TGTGCCAGCAGTTTGACTAGCGGCACCGGGGAGCTGTTTTTT.

J is TRBJ2-7 and V is TRBV4-1; the match to TRBD1 covers 7 bases. The V and J ends lost 2 bases and 2 bases, in that order; junction bases with no gene match: 9. Germline CDR1 reads MGHRA; CDR2 reads YSYEKL. The CDR3 has 16 amino acids. The DNA for the CDR3 is TGCGCCAGCAGCCAACGACAGGGCGCTTTTACCTACGAGCAGTACTTC. It codes for CASSQRQGAFTYEQYF.

This chain links TRBV6-5 with TRBJ2-4, with a possible D match to TRBD2 (5 bases). CDR1 is MNHEY, CDR2 SVGAGI, per germline. The CDR3 has 13 amino acids. V lost 2 bases to trimming and J lost 7 bases, with 9 bases between them. The CDR3 loop is CASSYAGGNIQYF. The CDR3 nucleotides are TGTGCCAGCAGTTACGCGGGCGGTAACATTCAGTACTTC.

The chain has TRBV20-1 and TRBJ2-7; 7 bases are a match to TRBD1. This CDR3 region has 10 residues. Germline assignment: CDR1 DFQATT and CDR2 SNEGSKA (reference sequence). The CDR3 DNA follows: TGCAAGTACAGGGGAAGCGAGCAGTACGTC. Translated, it gives CKYRGSEQYV.

The sample holds one count of this clone. J is TRBJ2-1 and V is TRBV6-1; TRBD2 aligns across 7 bases. CDR3 length: 14 residues. In germline, CDR1 is MNHNS, CDR2 SASEGT. With V trimmed by 3 bases and J by 9 bases, 8 bases remained unmatched. The CDR3, as DNA: TGTGCCAGCAGTGACTTAGGACTAGGGAGTGAGCAGTTCTTC. This encodes CASSDLGLGSEQFF.